The next 13 T cell receptor beta chains were all read from a single sample in a study of cytomegalovirus exposure and HLA in healthy donors. Assay: immunoSEQ multiplex PCR; the TCRdb copy retains only in-frame clones and omits some. Among about 57,000 clones, approximately 95% were seen once, and the ten largest hold under 7%. What was sequenced was PBMCs. These TCRs come from a woman aged 18-29 years in good health and CMV-seronegative.

The rearrangement uses TRBV7-9 and TRBJ1-1; D unclear. Trimming took off 2 bases at V and 4 bases at J, with 11 bases between the two ends. This CDR3 has 14 residues. The germline CDR1 and CDR2 sequences are SEHNR and FQNEAQ (reference sequence). This CDR3 reads CASSLTDSTTEAFF. Written as DNA, the CDR3 is TGTGCCAGCAGCTTAACTGATTCAACCACTGAAGCTTTCTTT.

The chain employs TRBV5-1 and TRBJ2-3, with no clear D. V lost 0 bases to trimming and J lost 4 bases, with 9 bases between them. Germline values: CDR1 SGHRS, CDR2 YFSETQ. The CDR3 extends over 14 amino acids. The CDR3 loop is CASSLGSAPDTQYF. CDR3 sequence (DNA): TGCGCCAGCAGCTTGGGAAGCGCACCAGATACGCAGTATTTT.

The chain is built from TRBV18 and TRBJ1-2; 7 positions agree with TRBD1. The CDR3 covers 12 residues. With 4 bases clipped from V and 10 bases from J, the junction kept 6 bases outside the gene matches. CDR1 is KGHSH, CDR2 LQKENI, per germline. The CDR3 nucleotides are TGTGCCAGCTCACTCCTCGACAGGGCCTACACCTTC. It encodes CASSLLDRAYTF.

V usage is TRBV11-2 and J usage is TRBJ2-5, with 9 bases identical to TRBD2. This CDR3 spans 15 amino acids. The V gene's germline CDR1 is SGHAT and CDR2 FQNNGV. V gave up 5 bases and J gave up 5 bases; unmatched junction bases: 9. CDR3 region: CASSGAGTSIETQYF. The CDR3 bases are TGTGCCAGCAGCGGAGCCGGGACTAGCATTGAGACCCAGTACTTC.

The chain links TRBV18 to TRBJ2-1, with TRBD2 matching 11 bases. Per the germline V gene, CDR1 is KGHSH and CDR2 is LQKENI. The CDR3 is made up of 17 amino acids. The ends lost 3 bases at V and 0 bases at J; junction bases unmatched: 4. The CDR3 DNA is TGTGCCAGCTCACCTCCTAGCGGGGGGAGCTCCTACAATGAGCAGTTCTTC. It specifies CASSPPSGGSSYNEQFF.

V and J are TRBV10-3 and TRBJ1-1, with 9 nucleotides matching TRBD1. J lost 11 bases, V lost 3 bases, and 7 bases had no gene match. CDR1 is ENHRY and CDR2 is SYGVKD in the germline V gene. This CDR3 has 13 residues. The chain's CDR3 is CAISETGGVGAFF. DNA for the CDR3: TGTGCCATCAGTGAAACAGGGGGCGTTGGGGCTTTCTTT.

The chain carries TRBV9 and TRBJ2-1; no clear D. The CDR3 is made up of 11 amino acids. The V gene's germline CDR1 is SGDLS and CDR2 YYNGEE. V lost 4 bases and J 6 bases, leaving 5 bases between the germline ends. CDR3 in DNA: TGTGCCAGCAGCTTGCGCAATGAGCAGTTCTTC. Amino acids: CASSLRNEQFF.

The V and J genes are TRBV2 and TRBJ2-5; D is possibly TRBD2 (7 bases). V was clipped by 2 bases and J by 2 bases, with 12 bases between them. Germline V gene sequence: CDR1 SNHLY, CDR2 FYNNEI. CDR3 length equals 15 residues. Here the CDR3 DNA reads TGTGCCAGCAGTGAAAGGGGGGGCGGGCAAGAGACCCAGTACTTC. It translates to CASSERGGGQETQYF.

The rearrangement uses TRBV19 and TRBJ2-1; possibly TRBD1 for D (6 bases). This CDR3 spans 13 amino acids. Trimming shortened V by 7 bases and J by 3 bases, and 10 bases separated the two germline ends. Germline V gene lookup returns CDR1 LNHDA and CDR2 SQIVND (reference sequence). The chain's CDR3 is CASTKGVYNEQFF. CDR3 in DNA: TGTGCCAGTACTAAGGGGGTCTACAATGAGCAGTTCTTC.

The chain uses TRBV15 and TRBJ1-3, with D possibly being TRBD1 (6 bases). The CDR3 extends over 13 amino acids. Trimming took off 0 bases at V and 9 bases at J, with 9 bases between the two ends. From germline, CDR1 is LNHNV and CDR2 YYDKDF (reference sequence). The CDR3, as DNA: TGTGCCACCAGCAGAGATCAAGGGGGCACCATATATTTT. Protein product: CATSRDQGGTIYF.

A single count supports this clone. This chain links TRBV6-1 with TRBJ2-2, with D possibly matching TRBD1 (6 bases). CDR1 and CDR2 from the germline V gene are MNHNS and SASEGT. The CDR3 covers 16 residues. Trimming removed 4 bases at V and 1 base at J, with 13 bases between. The chain's CDR3 is CASSVWGTRNTGELFF. The CDR3 DNA follows: TGTGCCAGCAGTGTGTGGGGGACAAGGAACACCGGGGAGCTGTTTTTT.

The chain uses TRBV9 and TRBJ1-1; 8 nucleotides line up with TRBD1. CDR3 length: 14 residues. The V gene's germline CDR1 is SGDLS and CDR2 YYNGEE. The ends lost 3 bases at V and 3 bases at J; junction bases unmatched: 4. The CDR3 region has the DNA TGTGCCAGCAGCGCAGGGGGCGGGTACACTGAAGCTTTCTTT. Translation: CASSAGGGYTEAFF.

The CDR3 region has the DNA TGTGCCAGCAGTTCAGCGGGAGGGGTTTTGAATGAGCAGTTCTTC. This sequence encodes CASSSAGGVLNEQFF. The V call is TRBV27, the J call TRBJ2-1; the match to TRBD2 covers 10 bases. After removal of 4 bases from V and 7 bases from J, the junction contained 7 bases not matched to a gene. Germline V CDR1 and CDR2: MNHEY, SMNVEV (reference sequence). This CDR3 contains 15 residues.